This T cell receptor beta chain was documented in a study of cytomegalovirus exposure and HLA in healthy donors. This clone has a handful of counts. Its antigen is not identified. Study outcomes and limitations: Later analysis demonstrated an association between a missense DCLRE1C variant and TCR beta V- and J-gene trimming.

CDR1 and CDR2 from the germline V gene are SGHNT and YYREEE (reference sequence). The CDR3 consists of 14 residues. V trimming: 4 bases; J trimming: 3 bases; junction bases outside the gene matches: 5. The PCR employed 60 Vbeta primers together with 13 Jbeta primers. The protocol was immunoSEQ multiplex PCR, while the TCRdb copy is restricted to in-frame clones and leaves out a portion. The sample holds some 160,000 clones, around 84% seen once. The sequencing sample was made of PBMCs. The V gene is TRBV5-4, the J gene TRBJ2-5; TRBD1 matches at 8 bases. The sequence came from a man in his late teens or twenties in good health and CMV-seronegative. The CDR3 reads CASSPWGQEETQYF. CDR3 bases: TGTGCCAGCAGCCCCTGGGGACAGGAAGAGACCCAGTACTTC. Using reference TRBV5-4 and TRBJ2-5 for the parts outside the CDR3, the full variable domain is ETGVTQSPTHLIKTRGQQVTLRCSSQSGHNTVSWYQQALGQGPQFIFQYYREEENGRGNFPPRFSGLQFPNYSSELNVNALELDDSALYLCASSPWGQEETQYFGPGTRLLVL.